The clone carrying this TCR beta chain was found a few times. With 1 base removed from V and 7 bases from J, the gap between germline ends came to 16 bases. CDR1 and CDR2 (germline): SEHNR, FQNEAQ (reference sequence). The CDR3 runs to 16 residues. This record comes from a study of T-cell memory formation after mild COVID-19. One entry per CDR3 protein results from TCRdb running MiXCR on the 5' RACE reads. The sample has 400,000 to 500,000 distinct CDR3 sequences; more than 20% are singletons. The clonotype was recovered from an adult woman who had mild COVID-19 (a few samples of this study predate the infection). Cell type and time point are not known. V gene TRBV7-9 combines with J gene TRBJ1-4, with TRBD1 as a possible D gene (5 bases). Sequencing used PBMCs or a T cell subset sorted from them (not recorded which). The DNA of the CDR3 is TGTGCCAGCAGCTTAGGGGAGGGACGGAGTAGTGAAAAACTGTTTTTT. Protein: CASSLGEGRSSEKLFF.